This record concerns one T cell receptor (beta chain) sequence. The data originate from a study of technical replicates of blood from a handful of donors. Unmatched junction bases numbered 6, after V lost 4 bases and J lost 3 bases. The germline gives CDR1 SGHRS, CDR2 YFSETQ. The length of the CDR3 is 14 residues. Sequencing used immunoSEQ multiplex PCR; TCRdb keeps in-frame clones, though not all of them. This table holds 8,500 to 10,000 clones, 91% found once. Material: PBMCs. The V call is TRBV5-1, the J call TRBJ2-7, with 8 bases fitting TRBD1. The receptor was isolated from a human donor in good health. In nucleotides, the CDR3 is TGCGCCAGCAGCGACGGACAGGGCGTCTACGAGCAGTACTTC. This translates into CASSDGQGVYEQYF.